This is a list of T cell receptor beta chains from one sample in a study of T-cell reconstitution after alpha-beta-depleted transplantation in children. TCRdb fed the PCR reads into MiXCR, producing one record per CDR3 protein. The sample gives about 640,000 distinct CDR3 sequences, roughly 15% of which show up once; approximately 1% is in the top ten. Sequencing used PBMCs from the stem cell graft donor, obtained from the stem cell graft. The receptor set was obtained from a human donor who donated a stem cell graft to a child with acute myeloid leukemia. CDR3s include the opening cysteine and the closing phenylalanine or tryptophan. A D gene is named only where the DNA matches it firmly. Some rows have no size entry. The others give once, few or many, or a class for an expanded clone.

abundance	v_gene	d_gene	j_gene	CDR3nt	CDR3aa
many	TRBV20-1	.	TRBJ1-6	TGCAGTGCTAGAGATCGCAGTCGATACTATAATTCACCCCTCCACTTT	CSARDRSRYYNSPLHF
few	TRBV6-1	.	TRBJ1-5	TGTGCCAGCAGTGAAGCGCTGGGAAGCAGCAATCAGCCCCAGCATTTT	CASSEALGSSNQPQHF
.	TRBV28	TRBD1	TRBJ2-7	TGTGCCAGCAGGAAGGCAGGGGGCGGGGTCCACGAGCAGTACTTC	CASRKAGGGVHEQYF
few	TRBV7-9	.	TRBJ2-6	TGTGCCAGCAGCTTAGAAATCTCAGGGGCTGGGGCCAACGTCCTGACTTTC	CASSLEISGAGANVLTF
.	TRBV5-1	.	TRBJ2-1	TGCGCCAGCGCAACAGGACCGGAGCCCATCAATGAGCAGTTCTTC	CASATGPEPINEQFF
.	TRBV7-2	.	TRBJ1-4	TGTGCCAGCAGCTGGGACGTTTCTGCAACTAATGAAAAACTGTTTTTT	CASSWDVSATNEKLFF
.	TRBV20-1	.	TRBJ1-4	TGCAGTGCTGAGAGGTCTAATGAAAAACTGTTTTTT	CSAERSNEKLFF
many	TRBV20-1	.	TRBJ1-2	TGCAGTGCTAGGCGGGCAGAACCTACCTATGGCTACACCTTC	CSARRAEPTYGYTF
.	TRBV4-3	TRBD1	TRBJ2-7	TGCGCCAGCAGCCAAGACGGACAGGGGATAAGCGAGCAGTACTTC	CASSQDGQGISEQYF
.	TRBV11-3	.	TRBJ1-3	TGTGCCAGCAGCTTTACTTTCTCCGCGATCTCTGGAAACACCATATATTTT	CASSFTFSAISGNTIYF
.	TRBV12-3/TRBV12-4	.	TRBJ2-1	TGTGCCAGCACCGATTTACAGGGCCCCTACAATGAGCAGTTCTTC	CASTDLQGPYNEQFF
once	TRBV12-3/TRBV12-4	.	TRBJ2-7	TGTGCCAGCAGTCTATTAGATCCCGGGCCCTCCTACGAGCAGTACTTC	CASSLLDPGPSYEQYF
.	TRBV6-5	.	TRBJ2-3	TGTGCCAGCAGTTTGGGTTCCCCTCAGGGGGGAGATACGCAGTATTTT	CASSLGSPQGGDTQYF
.	TRBV6-5	TRBD2	TRBJ2-3	TGTGCCAGCAGTTACTCAGCTAGCGGGGACACAGATACGCAGTATTTT	CASSYSASGDTDTQYF
few	TRBV7-9	.	TRBJ2-3	TGTGCCAGTCAGAGGAGCACAGATACGCAGTATTTT	CASQRSTDTQYF
.	TRBV20-1	.	TRBJ1-1	TGCTGTGCTAGAGTTCCCGCGGGGCAGTCCTCTATCAACACTGAAGCTTTCTTT	CCARVPAGQSSINTEAFF
many	TRBV5-6	TRBD1	TRBJ2-1	TGTGCCAGCAGCAGACAGGGGACAGGTAATGAGCAGTTCTTC	CASSRQGTGNEQFF
many	TRBV6-1	.	TRBJ1-3	TGTGCCAGCACTCCCGGGACTTCTGGAAACACCATATATTTT	CASTPGTSGNTIYF
.	TRBV12-3/TRBV12-4	.	TRBJ2-3	TGTGCCAGCAGTTTACCGGGGGCGCCCACAGATACGCAGTATTTT	CASSLPGAPTDTQYF
.	TRBV24-1	TRBD1	TRBJ2-3	TGTGCCACCAGCAGGGGGCTTGGCACAGATACGCAGTATTTT	CATSRGLGTDTQYF
.	TRBV5-1	TRBD2	TRBJ2-1	TGCGCCAGCAGCTTGGGACTAGCGCGGACTGAGCAGTTCTTC	CASSLGLARTEQFF
few	TRBV11-2	.	TRBJ1-2	TGTGCCAGCAGCCCTACCAGGGGAATACCCTATGGCTACACCTTC	CASSPTRGIPYGYTF
many	TRBV12-3/TRBV12-4	.	TRBJ2-3	TGTGCCAGCAGCACCGGATTGGATACGCAGTATTTT	CASSTGLDTQYF